These 6 T cell receptor beta chains came from one sample sequenced in a study of T cells after posttransplantation cyclophosphamide. TCRdb's copy holds only in-frame clones and misses some; the assay was immunoSEQ multiplex PCR. Recorded here are several thousand clones, none singletons. Busulfan-fludarabine conditioning, marrow transplant, and cyclophosphamide on days +3 and +4 were administered. This specimen was PBMCs, taken after allogeneic stem cell transplant with posttransplant cyclophosphamide. Receptors originate from a male patient between 45 and 59 years old who received an allogeneic stem cell transplant from an unrelated donor, was CMV-positive, and had acute GVHD only. The graft donor may have given rise to some T cells.

This clone showed up many times. The chain employs TRBV2 and TRBJ2-1; D possibly corresponds to TRBD2 (5 bases). Germline V CDR1 and CDR2: SNHLY, FYNNEI. The CDR3 is made up of 14 amino acids. Trimming shortened V by 5 bases and J by 2 bases, and 10 bases separated the two germline ends. In nucleotides, the CDR3 is TGTGCCAGCAGTTCTCACGGGGCCTACAATGAGCAGTTCTTC. It specifies CASSSHGAYNEQFF.

This clone was recorded at least ten times. This sequence joins TRBV7-2 and TRBJ1-1; TRBD1 is a possible D gene (6 bases). Deletions cut 5 bases from V and 1 base from J, with 8 bases between. The CDR3 has 13 amino acids. Germline-derived CDR1 and CDR2 are SGHTA and FQGNSA. The CDR3 DNA reads TGTGCCAGCAGCCCCAGGGGGAACACTGAAGCTTTCTTT. Translated, it gives CASSPRGNTEAFF.

This clone was picked up many times. CDR3 in amino acids: CAIRGQGRNTEAFF. The DNA of the CDR3 is TGTGCCATCAGGGGACAGGGGAGGAACACTGAAGCTTTCTTT. V is TRBV10-3 and J is TRBJ1-1; 10 bases map to TRBD1. Germline assignment: CDR1 ENHRY and CDR2 SYGVKD. The V gene end was trimmed by 6 bases and the J gene end by 1 base; junction bases not matched to a gene: 2. CDR3 length: 14 residues.

This clone was counted a few times. V and J are TRBV28 and TRBJ2-7; TRBD2 matches 7 bases. Trimming cost V 6 bases and J 2 bases; bases outside gene matches: 7. CDR3 length equals 14 residues. Germline V gives CDR1 MDHEN, CDR2 SYDVKM. The CDR3, as DNA: TGTGCCAGCAGCCGATCGGGAGGCCCCTACGAGCAGTACTTC. It specifies CASSRSGGPYEQYF.

This clone has ten or more counts. The rearrangement joins TRBV16 to TRBJ1-5; D uncertain. Germline V lookup: CDR1 KGHSY, CDR2 FQNENV. V lost 0 bases, J lost 0 bases, and 6 bases lay in between. The CDR3 totals 15 residues. The chain's CDR3 is CASSQSPNSNQPQHF. The CDR3, as DNA: TGTGCCAGCAGCCAATCTCCCAATAGCAATCAGCCCCAGCATTTT.

This clone was seen repeatedly, ten times or more. The V and J genes are TRBV7-9 and TRBJ2-7, with 9 nucleotides matching TRBD2. This CDR3 is built from 14 residues. Germline CDR1 reads SEHNR; CDR2 reads FQNEAQ (reference sequence). V was clipped by 2 bases and J by 5 bases; unmatched bases: 4. The CDR3 here is CASSLIAGVNEQYF. The CDR3 nucleotides are TGTGCCAGCAGCTTAATAGCGGGAGTTAACGAGCAGTACTTC.